These T cell receptor beta chains were read from a single sample in a study of neurological immune-mediated disorders. TCRdb recomputed calls from the 5' RACE reads with MiXCR, one row per CDR3 protein. The data contain tens of thousands of distinct CDR3 sequences, 11% of them singletons. Sequencing was done on a sample of PBMCs. The origin of the receptors is a man aged 55-75 years with HTLV-1-associated myelopathy (HAM/TSP). Both conserved end residues are part of each CDR3. D genes are given only for firm matches. Size tells how often a clone was seen (once, few, many) or the class of an expanded clone, and some rows leave it out.

j_call | d_call | clone_size | v_call | cdr3_aa | cdr3_nt
TRBJ2-3 | TRBD2 | many | TRBV5-1 | CASRQLAGGGTDTQYF | TGCGCCAGCAGACAGCTAGCGGGAGGGGGCACAGATACGCAGTATTTT
TRBJ2-2 | TRBD2 | many | TRBV10-3 | CAISESGGFNTGELFF | TGTGCCATCAGTGAGAGCGGGGGTTTCAACACCGGGGAGCTGTTTTTT
TRBJ1-1 | TRBD1 | many | TRBV12-3/TRBV12-4 | CASRTTGGRAEAFF | TGTGCCAGCAGAACGACAGGGGGCAGGGCTGAAGCTTTCTTT
TRBJ2-3 | TRBD2 | many | TRBV5-1 | CASSLALAGLGTDTQYF | TGCGCCAGCAGCTTGGCGCTAGCGGGATTAGGCACAGATACGCAGTATTTT
TRBJ2-7 | . | many | TRBV4-1 | CASSQVGYEQYF | TGCGCCAGCAGCCAAGTAGGGTACGAGCAGTACTTC
TRBJ2-7 | TRBD1 | many | TRBV9 | CASSVLTGGEQYF | TGTGCCAGCAGCGTCTTGACAGGGGGTGAGCAGTACTTC
TRBJ2-7 | TRBD2 | many | TRBV10-3 | CATMGGRGTSSYEQYF | TGTGCCACCATGGGGGGAAGAGGGACTAGCTCCTACGAGCAGTACTTC
TRBJ1-5 | TRBD1 | many | TRBV15 | CATSTRLGQGAGQPQHF | TGTGCCACCAGCACCCGGTTAGGACAGGGGGCCGGTCAGCCCCAGCATTTT
TRBJ2-3 | . | . | TRBV7-3 | CASSLVWGLAADTQYF | TGTGCCAGCAGCTTAGTTTGGGGCTTGGCAGCAGATACGCAGTATTTT
TRBJ2-3 | . | many | TRBV7-6 | CASSPRSGDTQYF | TGTGCCAGCAGCCCCCGATCAGGAGATACGCAGTATTTT
TRBJ2-1 | . | . | TRBV5-4 | CAVPLEGTYNEQFF | TGTGCCGTACCCTTAGAAGGGACCTACAATGAGCAGTTCTTC
TRBJ1-1 | TRBD1 | . | TRBV6-1 | CASTTGNRGIVEAFF | TGTGCCAGCACAACAGGTAACAGGGGAATAGTAGAAGCTTTCTTT
TRBJ2-1 | TRBD2 | many | TRBV14 | CASSPIGTRYEQFF | TGTGCCAGCAGCCCTATCGGGACTAGATACGAGCAGTTCTTC
TRBJ1-2 | TRBD1 | many | TRBV5-1 | CASRNQGESDGYTF | TGCGCCAGCAGGAACCAGGGGGAGTCTGATGGCTACACCTTC
TRBJ1-5 | . | many | TRBV7-2 | CASSPRPPRLGQPQHF | TGTGCCAGCAGCCCTCGACCCCCAAGGCTAGGACAGCCCCAGCATTTT
TRBJ2-3 | . | medium-sized | TRBV7-6 | CASSLVFAATDTQYF | TGTGCCAGCAGCTTAGTATTCGCGGCCACAGATACGCAGTATTTT
TRBJ1-3 | . | many | TRBV6-6 | CASSYSILKGGSGNTIYF | TGTGCCAGCAGTTACTCGATTCTGAAAGGCGGCTCTGGAAACACCATATATTTT
TRBJ2-6 | . | many | TRBV6-5 | CASRLNSGANVLTF | TGTGCCAGCAGACTAAACTCTGGGGCCAACGTCCTGACTTTC
TRBJ2-1 | TRBD2 | many | TRBV5-1 | CASSSPTGLAEFNEQFF | TGCGCCAGCAGCTCGCCAACAGGACTAGCTGAATTCAATGAGCAGTTCTTC
TRBJ1-1 | . | many | TRBV29-1 | CSGKTPRVGTEAFF | TGCAGCGGAAAAACCCCCCGGGTCGGCACTGAAGCTTTCTTT
TRBJ2-5 | TRBD2 | many | TRBV4-1 | CASSQDGSLAGGPSGETQYF | TGCGCCAGCAGCCAAGACGGATCACTAGCGGGAGGCCCATCGGGAGAGACCCAGTACTTC
TRBJ2-6 | . | many | TRBV25-1 | CASSDRGDGANVLTF | TGTGCCAGCAGTGACAGGGGGGACGGGGCCAACGTCCTGACTTTC
TRBJ2-2 | TRBD2 | many | TRBV10-1 | CATGAGTSIGELFF | TGCGCCACCGGAGCCGGGACTAGCATCGGGGAGCTGTTTTTT
TRBJ1-1 | . | many | TRBV5-1 | CASSLGPLMNTEAFF | TGCGCCAGCAGCTTGGGTCCTCTGATGAACACTGAAGCTTTCTTT
TRBJ2-1 | TRBD2 | many | TRBV9 | CASSPGLAGSYNEQFF | TGTGCCAGCAGCCCAGGACTAGCGGGGTCCTACAATGAGCAGTTCTTC
TRBJ2-3 | TRBD1 | many | TRBV7-2 | CASSLVPGQGTDTQYF | TGTGCCAGCAGCTTAGTTCCGGGACAGGGCACAGATACGCAGTATTTT
TRBJ1-1 | . | few | TRBV9 | CASSVVGSMNTEAFF | TGTGCCAGCAGCGTAGTAGGCAGCATGAACACTGAAGCTTTCTTT
TRBJ2-3 | TRBD2 | . | TRBV9 | CASSTLAGRTDTQYF | TGTGCCAGCAGCACGTTAGCGGGACGAACAGATACGCAGTATTTT
TRBJ2-3 | . | . | TRBV5-1 | CTSSTRETDTQYF | TGCACCAGCAGCACGCGGGAAACAGATACGCAGTATTTT
TRBJ2-5 | . | many | TRBV5-1 | CASSVDPSDQTQYF | TGCGCCAGCAGCGTGGACCCGTCGGACCAGACCCAGTACTTC
TRBJ1-1 | . | many | TRBV20-1 | CSAQILDVFTEAFF | TGCAGTGCGCAGATTTTGGATGTTTTCACTGAAGCTTTCTTT
TRBJ2-5 | . | few | TRBV5-1 | CASSLAGSNQETQYF | TGCGCCAGCAGCTTGGCAGGGTCCAACCAAGAGACCCAGTACTTC
TRBJ2-1 | . | many | TRBV7-8 | CASSLALGSYNEQFF | TGTGCCAGCAGCTTAGCGCTGGGCTCCTACAATGAGCAGTTCTTC